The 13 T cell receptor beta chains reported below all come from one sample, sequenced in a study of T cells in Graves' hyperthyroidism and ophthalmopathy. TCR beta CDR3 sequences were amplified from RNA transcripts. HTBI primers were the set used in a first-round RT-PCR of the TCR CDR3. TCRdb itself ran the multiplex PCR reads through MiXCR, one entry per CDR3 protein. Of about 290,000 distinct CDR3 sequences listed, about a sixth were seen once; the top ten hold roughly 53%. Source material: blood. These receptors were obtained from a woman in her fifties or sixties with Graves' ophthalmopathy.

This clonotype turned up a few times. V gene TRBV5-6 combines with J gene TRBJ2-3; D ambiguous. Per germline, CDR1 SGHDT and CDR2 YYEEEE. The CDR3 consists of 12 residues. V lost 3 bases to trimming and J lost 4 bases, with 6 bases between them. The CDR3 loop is CASSSTADTQYF. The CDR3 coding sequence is TGTGCCAGCAGCTCCACGGCAGATACGCAGTATTTT. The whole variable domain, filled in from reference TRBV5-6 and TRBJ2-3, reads DAGVTQSPTHLIKTRGQQVTLRCSPKSGHDTVSWYQQALGQGPQFIFQYYEEEERQRGNFPDRFSGHQFPNYSSELNVNALLLGDSALYLCASSSTADTQYFGPGTRLTVL.

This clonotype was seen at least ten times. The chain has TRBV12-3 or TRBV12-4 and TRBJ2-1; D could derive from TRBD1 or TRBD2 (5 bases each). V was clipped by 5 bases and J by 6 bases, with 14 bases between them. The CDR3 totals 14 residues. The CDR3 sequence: CASSLLGTGNEQFF. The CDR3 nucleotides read TGTGCCAGCAGTCTACTAGGGACGGGCAATGAGCAGTTCTTC.

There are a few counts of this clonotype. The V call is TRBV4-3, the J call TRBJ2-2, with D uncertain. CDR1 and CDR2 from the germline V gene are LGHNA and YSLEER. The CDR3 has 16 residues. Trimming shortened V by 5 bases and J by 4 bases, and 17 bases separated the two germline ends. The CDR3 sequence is CASSLRKGMATGELFF. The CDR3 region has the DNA TGCGCCAGCAGCTTACGGAAGGGAATGGCCACCGGGGAGCTGTTTTTT.

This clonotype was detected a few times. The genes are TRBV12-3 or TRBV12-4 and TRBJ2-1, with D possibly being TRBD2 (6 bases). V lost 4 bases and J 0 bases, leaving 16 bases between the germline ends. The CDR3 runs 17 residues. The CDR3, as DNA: TGTGCCAGCAGTTCGTCCTTGGAGGGAGGCTCCTACAATGAGCAGTTCTTC. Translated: CASSSSLEGGSYNEQFF.

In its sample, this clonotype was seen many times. The CDR3 DNA follows: TGTGCCAGCAGCTTAACCGGCTCAGGGTTGGAACTGTTTTTT. Translating gives CASSLTGSGLELFF. The V and J genes are TRBV7-9 and TRBJ1-4; a weak D match, TRBD1 (5 bases). The CDR3 runs 14 residues. Germline-derived CDR1 and CDR2 are SEHNR and FQNEAQ (reference sequence). V was cut by 2 bases and J by 12 bases, with 16 bases left in between.

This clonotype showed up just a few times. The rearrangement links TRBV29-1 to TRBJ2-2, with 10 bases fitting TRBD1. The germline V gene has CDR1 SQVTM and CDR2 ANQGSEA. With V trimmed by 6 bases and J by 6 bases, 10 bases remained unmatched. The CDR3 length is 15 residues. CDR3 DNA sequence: TGCAGCGTCCAACCGGGACAGGGGACTCCCGGGGAGCTGTTTTTT. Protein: CSVQPGQGTPGELFF.

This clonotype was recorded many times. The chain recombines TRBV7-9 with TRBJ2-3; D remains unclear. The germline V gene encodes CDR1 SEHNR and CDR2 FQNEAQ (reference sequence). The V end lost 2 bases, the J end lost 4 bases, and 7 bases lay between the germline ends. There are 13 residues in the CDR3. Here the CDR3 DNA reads TGTGCCAGCAGCTTAATGGGGTCAGATACGCAGTATTTT. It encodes CASSLMGSDTQYF.

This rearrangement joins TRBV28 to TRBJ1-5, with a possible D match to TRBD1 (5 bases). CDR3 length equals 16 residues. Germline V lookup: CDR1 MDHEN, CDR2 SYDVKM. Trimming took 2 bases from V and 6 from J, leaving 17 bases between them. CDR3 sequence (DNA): TGTGCCAGCAGTTTAGACTCGGGGGATTTGGTTCAGCCCCAGCATTTT. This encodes CASSLDSGDLVQPQHF.

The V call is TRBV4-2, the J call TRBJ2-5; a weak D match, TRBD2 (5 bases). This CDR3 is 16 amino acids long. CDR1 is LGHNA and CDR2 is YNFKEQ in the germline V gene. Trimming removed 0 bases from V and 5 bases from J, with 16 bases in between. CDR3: CASSQDLRALGETQYF. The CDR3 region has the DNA TGTGCCAGCAGCCAAGATCTGCGGGCGCTGGGGGAGACCCAGTACTTC.

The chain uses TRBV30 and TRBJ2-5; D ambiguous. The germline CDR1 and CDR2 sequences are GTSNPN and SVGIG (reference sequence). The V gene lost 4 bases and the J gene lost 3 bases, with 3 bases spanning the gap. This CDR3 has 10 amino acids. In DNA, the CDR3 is TGTGCCTGGAAAGAAGAGACCCAGTACTTC. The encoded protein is CAWKEETQYF.

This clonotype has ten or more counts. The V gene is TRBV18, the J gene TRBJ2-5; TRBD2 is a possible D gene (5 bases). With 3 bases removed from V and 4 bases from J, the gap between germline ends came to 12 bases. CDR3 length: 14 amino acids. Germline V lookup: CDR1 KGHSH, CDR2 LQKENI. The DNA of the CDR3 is TGTGCCAGCTCACCGAGCGGCTCGGGAGAGACCCAGTACTTC. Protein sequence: CASSPSGSGETQYF.

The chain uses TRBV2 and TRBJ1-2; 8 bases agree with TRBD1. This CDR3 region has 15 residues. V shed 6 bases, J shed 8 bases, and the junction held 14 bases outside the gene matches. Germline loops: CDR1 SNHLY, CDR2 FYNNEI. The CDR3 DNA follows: TGTGCCAGCAGGAACCATGGACAGGGAAGTTGGGGCTACACCTTC. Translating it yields CASRNHGQGSWGYTF.

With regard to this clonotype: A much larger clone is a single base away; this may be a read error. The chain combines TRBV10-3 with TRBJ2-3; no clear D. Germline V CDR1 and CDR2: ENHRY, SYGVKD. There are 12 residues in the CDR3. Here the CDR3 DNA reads TGTGCCACTCAGCGTAGCACAGATACGCGGTATTTT. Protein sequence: CATQRSTDTRYF.